One sample yielded the 17 T cell receptor beta chains listed below, sequenced in a study of blood T cell repertoires in COVID-19. Libraries were prepared by immunoSEQ multiplex PCR; TCRdb keeps only in-frame clonotypes and omits some of them. The data contain around 180,000 clones, roughly three quarters of them singletons. The sample was PBMCs or T cells enriched from blood (not recorded which). The source is a woman aged 50 to 60 with acute COVID-19.

The chain employs TRBV7-9 and TRBJ2-3; 7 bases map to TRBD1. The J segment lost 6 bases and the V segment lost 1 base, leaving 1 base of the junction unmatched. Germline V gene sequence: CDR1 SEHNR, CDR2 FQNEAQ (reference sequence). The CDR3 sequence is 13 residues long. The CDR3 reads CASSLDRGDTQYF. In DNA, the CDR3 is TGTGCCAGCAGCTTAGACAGGGGTGATACGCAGTATTTT.

The chain links TRBV6-1 to TRBJ2-7; D gene unclear. From germline, CDR1 is MNHNS and CDR2 SASEGT. V lost 3 bases and J 2 bases, leaving 14 bases between the germline ends. This CDR3 comprises 15 residues. The CDR3 region is CASSESIGSAYEQYV. The DNA of the CDR3 is TGTGCCAGCAGTGAGAGTATCGGGTCAGCCTACGAGCAGTACGTC.

Notes on this clone: Other DNA variants within this sample encode the same CDR3. The rearrangement joins TRBV18 to TRBJ1-1, with 7 bases lining up with TRBD1. Germline CDR1 and CDR2: KGHSH and LQKENI. The V segment lost 3 bases and the J segment 3 bases; nucleotides outside the gene matches: 7. The CDR3 covers 15 residues. The CDR3 sequence is CASSPRQGSDTEAFF. As DNA, the CDR3 is TGTGCCAGCTCACCCCGACAGGGATCTGACACTGAAGCTTTCTTT.

The gene calls are TRBV27 and TRBJ2-6, with D perhaps TRBD2 (6 bases). The CDR3 is 18 amino acids. Germline V gene data show CDR1 as MNHEY and CDR2 as SMNVEV (reference sequence). Trimming shortened V by 5 bases and J by 0 bases, and 17 bases separated the two germline ends. In nucleotides, the CDR3 is TGTGCCAGCAGTCAGGTAGGGAGGCCGTTCTCTGGGGCCAACGTCCTGACTTTC. Translation gives CASSQVGRPFSGANVLTF. The full variable domain, in which reference TRBV27 and TRBJ2-6 provide the parts outside the CDR3, is EAQVTQNPRYLITVTGKKLTVTCSQNMNHEYMSWYRQDPGLGLRQIYYSMNVEVTDKGDVPEGYKVSRKEKRNFPLILESPSPNQTSLYFCASSQVGRPFSGANVLTFGAGSRLTVL.

The V call is TRBV30, the J call TRBJ1-2; 11 bases match TRBD1. V gave up 3 bases and J gave up 10 bases; unmatched junction bases: 7. The germline V gene encodes CDR1 GTSNPN and CDR2 SVGIG (reference sequence). CDR3 length: 13 amino acids. The CDR3 protein is CAWRGQGVSVYTF. The CDR3 nucleotides read TGTGCCTGGAGGGGACAGGGGGTCAGTGTCTACACCTTC.

The V call is TRBV19, the J call TRBJ1-3, with 10 nucleotides matching TRBD1. CDR3 length: 15 amino acids. The V gene's germline CDR1 is LNHDA and CDR2 SQIVND (reference sequence). V was pared by 7 bases and J by 1 base, with 4 bases of the junction left unmatched. The CDR3 loop reads CASTSGQGSGNTIYF. As DNA, the CDR3 is TGTGCCAGTACCTCGGGACAGGGGTCTGGAAACACCATATATTTT.

The rearrangement joins TRBV6-5 to TRBJ1-2, with 7 bases lining up with TRBD1. The CDR3 is 15 residues long. Losses at the gene ends were 7 bases for V and 6 bases for J; bases not matched to a gene: 14. The germline gives CDR1 MNHEY, CDR2 SVGAGI. CDR3 coding DNA: TGTGCCAGCACCTCAGGGGGTCGGGAAGTTAATGGCTACACCTTC. This encodes CASTSGGREVNGYTF.

The DNA for the CDR3 is TGTGCCAGCAAGGACTGGGGGGGTGAAAAACTGTTTTTT. Translation: CASKDWGGEKLFF. The chain is built from TRBV12-3 or TRBV12-4 and TRBJ1-4; possibly TRBD1 for D (5 bases). Trimming pared 7 bases from V and 7 bases from J, leaving 13 bases between. The CDR3 spans 13 residues.

The CDR3 reads CATSSRDRGSTNEKLFF. The CDR3, as DNA: TGTGCCACCAGCTCCCGGGACAGGGGGTCAACTAATGAAAAACTGTTTTTT. V gene TRBV15 combines with J gene TRBJ1-4; TRBD1 matches 11 bases. CDR3 size: 17 residues. V lost 5 bases and J lost 0; bases outside the gene matches: 5. CDR1 and CDR2 from the germline V gene are LNHNV and YYDKDF (reference sequence).

This chain links TRBV5-1 with TRBJ1-2, with 9 bases that match TRBD1. Germline CDR1 is SGHRS and CDR2 is YFSETQ. The trim removed 4 bases at V and 7 bases at J, leaving 11 bases unmatched. CDR3 size: 15 residues. The CDR3 DNA sequence: TGCGCCAGCAGCCCAAACACAGGGGGCGCGGTTGGCTACACCTTC. Its translation is CASSPNTGGAVGYTF.

This clone turned up a few times. The rearrangement uses TRBV4-1 and TRBJ2-3; 7 positions match TRBD1. V lost 4 bases, J lost 0 bases, and 7 bases stayed unmatched. This CDR3 spans 16 amino acids. Per the germline V gene, CDR1 is MGHRA and CDR2 is YSYEKL. The CDR3 nucleotides read TGCGCCAGCAGCCCCGCGAGGGGGCCTAGCACAGATACGCAGTATTTT. Its protein is CASSPARGPSTDTQYF.

J is TRBJ2-4 and V is TRBV7-6; D uncertain. Germline CDR1 reads SGHVS; CDR2 reads FNYEAQ. This CDR3 has 16 residues. Between the trimmed V and J ends, which lost 5 bases and 6 bases, there was a span of 20 bases. The DNA for the CDR3 is TGTGCCAGCAGCCCGACTTTCGTGCCAGATGGAAACATTCAGTACTTC. It translates to CASSPTFVPDGNIQYF. Supplemented by reference TRBV7-6 and TRBJ2-4, the full variable domain reads GAGVSQSPRYKVTKRGQDVALRCDPISGHVSLYWYRQALGQGPEFLTYFNYEAQQDKSGLPNDRFSAERPEGSISTLTIQRTEQRDSAMYRCASSPTFVPDGNIQYFGAGTRLSVL.

In this sample, this clone turned up once. The rearrangement joins TRBV19 to TRBJ2-5; 9 bases are shared with TRBD1. The CDR3 spans 17 residues. Germline CDR1 reads LNHDA; CDR2 reads SQIVND (reference sequence). V trimming: 5 bases; J trimming: 4 bases; junction bases outside the gene matches: 14. The CDR3 nucleotides read TGTGCCAGTAGTCCCTGGGCGGACAGGGGCCGGGGAGAGACCCAGTACTTC. This encodes CASSPWADRGRGETQYF.

The genes are TRBV7-3 and TRBJ2-3, with D tentatively TRBD2 (6 bases). The CDR3 is made up of 16 amino acids. V was clipped by 1 base and J by 4 bases, with 15 bases between them. Per the germline V gene, CDR1 is SGHTA and CDR2 is FQGTGA. CDR3 coding DNA: TGTGCCAGCAGCTTAAATTTGGGCGGGGCCGCAGATACGCAGTATTTT. Residues: CASSLNLGGAADTQYF.

This clone came up a few times. This sequence joins TRBV5-6 and TRBJ1-6; D is undetermined. This CDR3 region has 15 residues. The germline CDR1 and CDR2 sequences are SGHDT and YYEEEE. With 2 bases removed from V and 7 bases from J, the gap between germline ends came to 13 bases. For the CDR3, the DNA is TGTGCCAGCAGCTTTCGATGGAGGGCCAATTCACCCCTCCACTTT. Translating gives CASSFRWRANSPLHF.

The chain recombines TRBV3-1 (or the pseudogene TRBV3-2) with TRBJ2-3; D gene unclear. Germline V gene data show CDR1 as LGHDT and CDR2 as YNNKEL (reference sequence). V shed 2 bases and J shed 0 bases, with 3 bases lying between them. This CDR3 has 13 residues. The CDR3 nucleotides are TGTGCCAGCAGCCAACGGAGCACAGATACGCAGTATTTT. As protein: CASSQRSTDTQYF.

V usage is TRBV6-5 and J usage is TRBJ2-7, with D perhaps matching TRBD1 (5 bases). Germline assignment: CDR1 MNHEY and CDR2 SVGAGI. CDR3 length equals 15 residues. The ends were cut back, 0 bases at V and 0 bases at J, with 9 bases in the middle. The CDR3 DNA reads as TGTGCCAGCAGTTACTCGCAGGGTAGCTCCTACGAGCAGTACGTC. This codes for CASSYSQGSSYEQYV.